This T cell receptor beta chain appears in the sequencing data of a study of T cells after yellow fever vaccination. Study conclusions and caveats: At around 95% for CD4 and 75% to 90% for CD8, most primary-vaccination clones showed up again after the booster. Peaking faster, on day 5 versus 15, the secondary response was nonetheless weaker.

Note on this clonotype: Its antigen is as yet unknown.

TCRdb redid the calling of the 5' RACE reads with MiXCR, one entry per CDR3 protein. The repertoire holds just under 600,000 distinct CDR3 sequences, less than 15% seen once, with roughly 13% in the top ten. Germline values: CDR1 MNHEY, CDR2 SMNVEV (reference sequence). Trimming left V 8 bases short and J 7 bases short, with 6 bases between. CDR3 length: 9 residues. The TCR was taken from a man aged 30 to 45 who received the YFV17D yellow fever vaccine. The material was PBMCs, obtained on the day of the yellow fever booster vaccination. This rearrangement joins TRBV27 to TRBJ2-7; D not certain. The CDR3 spells CASGPEQYF. The CDR3 DNA reads TGTGCCAGCGGCCCTGAGCAGTACTTC.